The rows below give T cell receptor beta chains drawn from one sample of a study of regulatory T cells in long-lasting Graves disease. TCRdb reprocessed the multiplex PCR reads with MiXCR, giving one entry per CDR3 protein. Of some 230,000 distinct CDR3 sequences in the sample, around 17% were seen once. Sequencing used peripheral blood mononuclear cells (PBMCs), obtained at new diagnosis, from a patient treated with antithyroid drugs. The receptor set was obtained from a female donor with Graves disease. The CDR3 runs from the conserved cysteine through the conserved F or W. The D gene is left open where the match is weak. Clone size is stated in some rows and not others, as once, few, many or a class when expanded.

V	J	size	D	CDR3	DNA
TRBV30	TRBJ1-5	many	-	CAWSWREGGRNQPQHF	TGTGCCTGGAGCTGGAGAGAGGGCGGCCGCAATCAGCCCCAGCATTTT
TRBV2	TRBJ2-1	many	-	CASSDIRYSEQFF	TGTGCCAGCAGTGATATACGGTACAGTGAGCAGTTCTTC
TRBV27	TRBJ2-3	-	TRBD2	CASSSLAGGTDTQYF	TGTGCCAGCAGTTCTCTCGCGGGAGGGACAGATACGCAGTATTTT
TRBV19	TRBJ1-1	many	-	CASSIGGLNTEAFF	TGTGCCAGTAGTATCGGGGGGCTAAACACTGAAGCTTTCTTT
TRBV20-1	TRBJ2-5	many	TRBD2	CSARRLAGEETQYF	TGCAGTGCTAGGCGACTAGCGGGTGAAGAGACCCAGTACTTC
TRBV27	TRBJ1-5	many	-	CASSLFTAQPQHF	TGTGCCAGCAGTTTATTTACGGCGCAGCCCCAGCATTTT
TRBV19	TRBJ1-6	many	TRBD1	CATSGTANSPLHF	TGTGCCACCTCCGGGACAGCAAATTCACCCCTCCACTTT
TRBV27	TRBJ1-2	many	TRBD1	CASSSGTANYGYTF	TGTGCCAGCAGTTCCGGGACAGCTAACTATGGCTACACCTTC
TRBV6-1	TRBJ1-2	few	TRBD1	CASSAKGTGSYGYTF	TGTGCCAGCAGTGCGAAGGGGACAGGCAGTTATGGCTACACCTTC
TRBV7-9	TRBJ2-1	many	-	CASSLAPNGGNEQFF	TGTGCCAGCAGCTTAGCGCCGAACGGGGGCAATGAGCAGTTCTTC
TRBV19	TRBJ2-2	many	TRBD2	CASKKGDRWTSGSHGELFF	TGTGCCAGTAAAAAGGGGGACAGATGGACTAGCGGGAGTCACGGGGAGCTGTTTTTT
TRBV19	TRBJ2-5	many	-	CASSSGRFQETQYF	TGTGCCAGTAGTTCGGGACGGTTCCAAGAGACCCAGTACTTC